These T cell receptor beta chains were read from a single sample in a study of vaccination effects on CD4 cells after COVID-19. Here immunoSEQ multiplex PCR was the method, and the copy in TCRdb shows in-frame clones only, minus some. The data contain about 37,000 clones, about four fifths of them singletons. No antigen has been identified for these receptors. The sample here was CD4+ T cells from PBMCs cultured without peptide, taken before COVID-19 vaccination. The receptor source for this set is a human donor who received a COVID-19 vaccine. CDR3s include the opening cysteine and the closing phenylalanine or tryptophan. The D gene is left open where the match is weak. Not every row has a clone size; where given, it reads once, few, many or a size class.

DNA: TGTGCCAGCAGCTCCGGCCGGACAGACTACGAGCAGTACTTC
CDR3: CASSSGRTDYEQYF
size: NA
J: TRBJ2-7
V: TRBV7-8
D: NA

DNA: TGTGCCAGCTCACCACGGGCGGGGACCCAAGAGACCCAGTACTTC
CDR3: CASSPRAGTQETQYF
size: NA
J: TRBJ2-5
V: TRBV18
D: NA

DNA: TGTGCCAGCAGGCCCGGGGCAGCAGGTGGCTACACCTTC
CDR3: CASRPGAAGGYTF
size: NA
J: TRBJ1-2
V: TRBV6-5
D: NA

DNA: TGTGCCAGCAGTAACATCGGGGGGGCGGTCAAGTACAATGAGCAGTTCTTC
CDR3: CASSNIGGAVKYNEQFF
size: NA
J: TRBJ2-1
V: TRBV6-2/TRBV6-3
D: TRBD2

DNA: TGTGCCAGCAGCCGCACTAAGTACGAGCAGTACTTC
CDR3: CASSRTKYEQYF
size: NA
J: TRBJ2-7
V: TRBV27
D: NA

DNA: TGCGCCAGCAGCGGGGGAGGTTCTGGGGCCAACGTCCTGACTTTC
CDR3: CASSGGGSGANVLTF
size: NA
J: TRBJ2-6
V: TRBV5-1
D: NA

DNA: TGTGCCAGCAGCTTTGACAGGAGCTCCTACAATGAGCAGTTCTTC
CDR3: CASSFDRSSYNEQFF
size: NA
J: TRBJ2-1
V: TRBV7-2
D: NA

DNA: TGTGCCTGTACCGGGTCCTATGAAAAACTGTTTTTT
CDR3: CACTGSYEKLFF
size: few
J: TRBJ1-4
V: TRBV30
D: NA

DNA: TGCGCCAGCAGCTTGGAGGGGGGTCTGGGGTCACCCCTCCACTTT
CDR3: CASSLEGGLGSPLHF
size: NA
J: TRBJ1-6
V: TRBV5-1
D: NA

DNA: TGTGCCAGCAGCCGCGCTAGGTCTCAAGGGGGCGAGCAGTACTTC
CDR3: CASSRARSQGGEQYF
size: once
J: TRBJ2-7
V: TRBV3-1/TRBV3-2
D: NA

DNA: TGTGCCAGCAGCTTAGAACCACAGGGGGAGCAGTTCTTC
CDR3: CASSLEPQGEQFF
size: NA
J: TRBJ2-1
V: TRBV11-3
D: TRBD1

DNA: TGTGCCAGCAGCTTCCCTGCCACCTACGAGCAGTACTTC
CDR3: CASSFPATYEQYF
size: NA
J: TRBJ2-7
V: TRBV11-2
D: NA

DNA: TGTGCCAGCAGCCCGGACAGGTCCTCCTACGAGCAGTACTTC
CDR3: CASSPDRSSYEQYF
size: few
J: TRBJ2-7
V: TRBV7-3
D: TRBD1